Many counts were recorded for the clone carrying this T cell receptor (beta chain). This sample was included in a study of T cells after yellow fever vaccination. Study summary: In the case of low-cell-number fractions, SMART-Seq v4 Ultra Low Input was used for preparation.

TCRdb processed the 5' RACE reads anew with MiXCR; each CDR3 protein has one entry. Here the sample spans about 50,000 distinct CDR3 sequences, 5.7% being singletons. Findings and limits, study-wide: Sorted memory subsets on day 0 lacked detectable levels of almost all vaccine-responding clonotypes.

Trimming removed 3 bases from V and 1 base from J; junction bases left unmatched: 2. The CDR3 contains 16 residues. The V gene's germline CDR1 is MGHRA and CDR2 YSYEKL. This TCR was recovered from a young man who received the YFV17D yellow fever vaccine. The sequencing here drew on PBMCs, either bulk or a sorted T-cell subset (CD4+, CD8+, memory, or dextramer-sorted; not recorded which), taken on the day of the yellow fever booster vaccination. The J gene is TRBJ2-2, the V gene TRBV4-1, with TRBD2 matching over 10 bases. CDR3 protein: CASSHPSGGNTGELFF. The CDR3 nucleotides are TGCGCCAGCAGCCACCCTAGCGGGGGGAACACCGGGGAGCTGTTTTTT.